Listed below are T cell receptor beta chains from one sample, sequenced in a study of blood T cell repertoires in COVID-19. TCRdb's copy holds only in-frame clones and misses some; the assay was immunoSEQ multiplex PCR. In the table there are about 110,000 clones, about two thirds of which are singletons. Sequenced input: peripheral blood. All receptors derive from a middle-aged woman with acute or convalescent COVID-19. Each CDR3 is given with its conserved first and last residue.

j_gene,v_gene,CDR3aa
TRBJ2-1,TRBV18,CASSRDLQGEQFF
TRBJ1-2,TRBV11-2,CASSLDRGYGYTF
TRBJ2-7,TRBV18,CASSPGRTGSPSYEQYF
TRBJ1-4,TRBV2,CASSEQGGEKLFF
TRBJ1-4,TRBV12-3/TRBV12-4,CASSLPIEKLFF
TRBJ1-2,TRBV3-1/TRBV3-2,CASSQRGAGGGYTF
TRBJ2-1,TRBV7-2,CASSLLPGYNEQFF
TRBJ1-2,TRBV5-6,CASSLEGKMGGYTF
TRBJ2-2,TRBV5-1,CASSLIGVDTGELFF
TRBJ2-7,TRBV30,CAWAFSGRGEQYF
TRBJ1-5,TRBV7-4,CASRGNGGNQPQHF
TRBJ2-7,TRBV30,CAWMGTSDSYEQYF
TRBJ2-7,TRBV28,CASSPLTGIYEQYF
TRBJ2-5,TRBV11-3,CASSSGTGGRKETQYF
TRBJ2-5,TRBV5-1,CASSPQGTQETQYF
TRBJ2-7,TRBV7-2,CASSYQGGLGSYEQYF
TRBJ1-2,TRBV5-1,CASSAAGGDYGYTF
TRBJ1-3,TRBV7-2,CASSLAGGNTIYF
TRBJ1-3,TRBV2,CASRLDTGNTIYF